The rows below give T cell receptor beta chains drawn from one sample of a study of blood T cell repertoires in COVID-19. Measured with immunoSEQ multiplex PCR; TCRdb has only the in-frame clones, and not every one. The table has over 100,000 clones, 80% to 85% seen once. The specimen was peripheral blood. These receptors all stem from a man aged 70 or older with acute or convalescent COVID-19. Both conserved end residues are part of each CDR3. The order of the fields is CDR3 length, V gene, D gene, clone size, J gene, CDR3 protein, CDR3 DNA. The D gene is left open where the match is weak. Where a row states a size, it is once, few, many or the class of an expanded clone; other rows omit it.

>16|TRBV9|TRBD2|-|TRBJ2-2
CASMSGGAFRTGELFF
TGTGCCAGCATGAGCGGGGGGGCCTTTCGGACCGGGGAGCTGTTTTTT
>15|TRBV5-1|-|few|TRBJ1-4
CASSDQDSPNEKLFF
TGCGCCAGCAGCGACCAGGACAGCCCTAATGAAAAACTGTTTTTT
>15|TRBV19|TRBD1|once|TRBJ1-3
CASSTGQNSGNTIYF
TGTGCCAGTAGTACGGGACAGAACTCTGGAAACACCATATATTTT
>13|TRBV19|-|-|TRBJ1-1
CASSLDRDTEAFF
TGTGCCAGTAGTTTGGACAGAGACACTGAAGCTTTCTTT
>12|TRBV2|-|-|TRBJ2-1
CASSEQDFEQFF
TGTGCCAGCAGTGAACAGGACTTTGAGCAGTTCTTC
>14|TRBV19|TRBD2|-|TRBJ2-1
CASSRLAGSNEQFF
TGTGCCAGTAGTAGACTAGCGGGTAGCAATGAGCAGTTCTTC
>16|TRBV11-1|TRBD1|-|TRBJ2-1
CASSFFRGINYNEQFF
TGTGCCAGCAGCTTTTTCAGGGGGATTAACTACAATGAGCAGTTCTTC
>14|TRBV29-1|TRBD1|-|TRBJ1-1
CSVNRDRVSTEAFF
TGCAGCGTTAACCGGGACAGGGTTAGCACTGAAGCTTTCTTT
>15|TRBV18|-|-|TRBJ1-4
CASSTRGVTNEKLFF
TGTGCCAGCTCAACCAGGGGAGTAACTAATGAAAAACTGTTTTTT
>13|TRBV18|-|-|TRBJ1-2
CASSPDQDGGYTF
TGTGCCAGCTCACCTGACCAGGATGGTGGCTACACCTTC
>15|TRBV5-1|TRBD1|-|TRBJ1-2
CASSPGGQGHYGYTF
TGCGCCAGCAGCCCGGGAGGACAGGGTCATTATGGCTACACCTTC
>14|TRBV10-3|-|-|TRBJ1-3
CAISEQISGNTIYF
TGTGCCATCAGTGAACAGATCTCTGGAAACACCATATATTTT
>12|TRBV5-1|-|-|TRBJ2-7
CASSPTGYEQYF
TGCGCCAGCAGCCCTACTGGCTACGAGCAGTACTTC
>15|TRBV9|-|once|TRBJ2-1
CASSVGVREGFEQFF
TGTGCCAGCAGCGTAGGTGTCCGTGAGGGCTTCGAGCAGTTCTTC
>11|TRBV5-1|-|-|TRBJ2-1
CASSRENEQFF
TGCGCCAGCAGCAGGGAGAATGAGCAGTTCTTC
>16|TRBV5-1|TRBD1|-|TRBJ2-1
CASSLEAGTGYNEQFF
TGCGCCAGCAGCCTGGAGGCCGGGACAGGGTACAATGAGCAGTTCTTC
>14|TRBV18|TRBD1|few|TRBJ1-1
CASSTGTGATEAFF
TGTGCCAGCTCAACCGGGACAGGGGCCACTGAAGCTTTCTTT
>18|TRBV3-1/TRBV3-2|TRBD1|-|TRBJ1-1
CASSQFWGQGARGTEAFF
TGTGCCAGCAGCCAATTCTGGGGACAGGGGGCGCGCGGCACTGAAGCTTTCTTT
>11|TRBV12-3/TRBV12-4|-|-|TRBJ1-2
CASSTNYGYTF
TGTGCCAGCAGCACTAACTATGGCTACACCTTC
>13|TRBV2|TRBD1|-|TRBJ1-2
CASSPDRGWGYTF
TGTGCCAGCAGCCCTGACAGGGGATGGGGCTACACCTTC
>12|TRBV24-1|-|-|TRBJ2-3
CATSDLLDTQYF
TGTGCCACCAGTGATTTGCTTGATACGCAGTATTTT
>15|TRBV28|-|-|TRBJ2-3
CASSSSGHGTDTQYF
TGTGCCAGCAGTTCCAGTGGGCATGGCACAGATACGCAGTATTTT
>16|TRBV5-3|TRBD1|-|TRBJ2-2
CARSHPGQVYTGELFF
TGTGCCAGAAGCCACCCGGGACAGGTGTACACCGGGGAGCTGTTTTTT
>15|TRBV2|TRBD1|-|TRBJ2-7
CASSPYRGSSYEQYF
TGTGCCAGCAGTCCATACAGGGGCAGCTCCTACGAGCAGTACTTC
>14|TRBV7-3|-|-|TRBJ2-3
CASSLNRDADTQYF
TGTGCCAGCAGCCTTAACAGGGATGCAGATACGCAGTATTTT
>15|TRBV19|-|-|TRBJ1-2
CASTRSGGANYGYTF
TGTGCCAGTACCCGCTCCGGGGGGGCTAACTATGGCTACACCTTC
>14|TRBV5-1|-|few|TRBJ1-1
CATRGSVSMAEAFF
TGCGCCACCCGCGGGAGTGTGTCGATGGCTGAAGCTTTCTTT
>15|TRBV3-1/TRBV3-2|-|-|TRBJ1-5
CASSQDGGSGQPQHF
TGTGCCAGCAGCCAAGATGGGGGGTCGGGTCAGCCCCAGCATTTT
>15|TRBV5-1|-|-|TRBJ2-7
CASSLFGGTGYEQYF
TGCGCCAGCAGCTTGTTTGGCGGGACGGGATACGAGCAGTACTTC
>13|TRBV19|-|-|TRBJ1-1
CASRIGGNTEAFF
TGTGCCAGCCGGATAGGGGGGAACACTGAAGCTTTCTTT
>14|TRBV5-6|-|-|TRBJ1-2
CASSLADRTYGYTF
TGTGCCAGCAGCTTGGCAGACAGGACCTATGGCTACACCTTC
>13|TRBV2|-|-|TRBJ1-6
CASSVYLNSPLHF
TGTGCCAGCAGTGTCTACTTAAATTCACCCCTCCACTTT
>11|TRBV6-6|-|-|TRBJ1-2
CASSAPGGYTF
TGTGCCAGCAGTGCTCCTGGCGGCTACACCTTC
>14|TRBV3-1/TRBV3-2|TRBD1|-|TRBJ1-3
CASSQMGQGNTIYF
TGTGCCAGCAGCCAAATGGGACAGGGAAACACCATATATTTT
>14|TRBV5-1|-|-|TRBJ1-2
CASSLEGPRGGYTF
TGCGCCAGCAGCTTGGAAGGGCCACGGGGTGGCTACACCTTC
>16|TRBV18|TRBD1|-|TRBJ1-1
CASSPIVLKGATEAFF
TGTGCCAGCTCACCAATAGTATTAAAGGGGGCAACTGAAGCTTTCTTT
>16|TRBV28|TRBD2|-|TRBJ2-1
CASSYNKGLVVGEQFF
TGTGCCAGCAGTTACAACAAGGGACTAGTTGTTGGTGAGCAGTTCTTC
>18|TRBV10-3|-|-|TRBJ2-7
CAISESRFQGLTSYEQYF
TGTGCCATCAGTGAGTCACGCTTCCAGGGGCTAACCTCCTACGAGCAGTACTTC
>13|TRBV19|-|-|TRBJ1-1
CASSPPVNTEAFF
TGTGCCAGTAGTCCACCGGTGAACACTGAAGCTTTCTTT
>14|TRBV5-1|TRBD1|-|TRBJ1-6
CASSQGQVFSPLHF
TGCGCCAGCAGCCAGGGACAGGTTTTCTCACCCCTCCACTTT
>17|TRBV4-1|-|-|TRBJ2-7
CASSQDRGAVRAYEQYF
TGCGCCAGCAGCCAAGATCGGGGGGCAGTAAGGGCCTACGAGCAGTACTTC
>13|TRBV5-1|TRBD1|-|TRBJ1-1
CASSSAGGTEAFF
TGCGCCAGCAGCTCTGCAGGGGGAACTGAAGCTTTCTTT
>13|TRBV10-3|TRBD2|-|TRBJ2-7
CATDSGGDYEQYF
TGTGCCACCGATAGCGGGGGGGACTACGAGCAGTACTTC